The clone carrying this T cell receptor (beta chain) was counted ten times or more. The antigen is undetermined. These data originate in a study of blood T cells in healthy people across ages. Study-wide background: For every two T cells, template switching captured about one barcoded beta molecule. Study findings and constraints: Naive and antigen-experienced cells were not separated, limiting conclusive comparison.

Trimming removed 1 base from V and 6 bases from J, with 10 bases in between. This CDR3 is 14 amino acids long. Germline CDR1 is SEHNR and CDR2 is FQNEAQ (reference sequence). A second PCR, run for about 6 to 12 cycles, used a sample-barcoded 5' primer plus a J-beta primer mix. TCRdb redid the calling of the 5' RACE reads with MiXCR, one entry per CDR3 protein. This table has roughly 680,000 distinct CDR3 sequences, over 20% appearing once. The sample taken for sequencing was blood. The origin of this receptor is a man between 70 and 80 years old in good health. The J gene is TRBJ1-5, the V gene TRBV7-9, with D possibly being TRBD1 (5 bases). CDR3 bases: TGTGCCAGCAGCTTAGAGGGACCGAGTCAGCCCCAGCATTTT. Protein: CASSLEGPSQPQHF.